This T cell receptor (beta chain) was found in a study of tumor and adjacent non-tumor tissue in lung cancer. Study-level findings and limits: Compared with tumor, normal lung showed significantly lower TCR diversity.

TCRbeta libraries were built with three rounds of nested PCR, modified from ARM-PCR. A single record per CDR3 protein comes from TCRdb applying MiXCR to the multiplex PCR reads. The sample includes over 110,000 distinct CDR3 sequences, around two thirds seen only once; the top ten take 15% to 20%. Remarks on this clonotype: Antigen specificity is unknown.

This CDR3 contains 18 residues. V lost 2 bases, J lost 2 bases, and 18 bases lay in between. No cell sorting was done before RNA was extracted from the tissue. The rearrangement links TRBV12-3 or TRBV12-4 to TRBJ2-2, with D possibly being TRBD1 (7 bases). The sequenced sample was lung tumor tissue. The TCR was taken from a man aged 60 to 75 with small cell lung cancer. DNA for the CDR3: TGTGCCAGCAGTTTACCCTCCAGGCGGGACAGCAACACCGGGGAGCTGTTTTTT. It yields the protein CASSLPSRRDSNTGELFF.